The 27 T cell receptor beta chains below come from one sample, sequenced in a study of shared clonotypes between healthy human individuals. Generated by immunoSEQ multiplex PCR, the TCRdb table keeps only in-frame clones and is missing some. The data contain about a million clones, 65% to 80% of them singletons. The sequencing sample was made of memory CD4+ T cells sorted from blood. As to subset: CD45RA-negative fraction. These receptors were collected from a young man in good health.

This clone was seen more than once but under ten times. The CDR3 DNA reads TGTGCCATCAGTGGGAGTAGCGAGCGGGGGGGCCTTCAGAATGAGCAGTTCTTC. It yields the protein CAISGSSERGGLQNEQFF. The J gene is TRBJ2-1, the V gene TRBV10-3; TRBD2 aligns across 10 bases. CDR1 and CDR2 from the germline V gene are ENHRY and SYGVKD. The CDR3 runs 18 residues. With 4 bases clipped from V and 7 bases from J, the junction kept 16 bases outside the gene matches.

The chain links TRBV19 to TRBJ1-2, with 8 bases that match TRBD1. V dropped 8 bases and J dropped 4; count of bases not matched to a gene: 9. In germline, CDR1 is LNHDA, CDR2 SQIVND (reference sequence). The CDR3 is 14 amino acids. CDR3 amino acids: CASANSGTGYGYTF. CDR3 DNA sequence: TGTGCCAGTGCGAATTCCGGGACAGGCTATGGCTACACCTTC.

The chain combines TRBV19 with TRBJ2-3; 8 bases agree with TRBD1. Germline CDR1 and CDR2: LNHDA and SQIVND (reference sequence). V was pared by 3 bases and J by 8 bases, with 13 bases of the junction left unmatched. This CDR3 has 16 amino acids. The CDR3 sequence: CASSIPDILTGGTQYF. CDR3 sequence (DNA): TGTGCCAGTAGTATTCCCGACATCCTCACAGGGGGTACGCAGTATTTT.

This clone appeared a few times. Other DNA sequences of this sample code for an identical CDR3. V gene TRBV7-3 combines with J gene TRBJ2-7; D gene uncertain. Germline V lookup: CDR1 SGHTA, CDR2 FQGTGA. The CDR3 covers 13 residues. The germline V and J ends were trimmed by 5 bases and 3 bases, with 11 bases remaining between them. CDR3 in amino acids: CASSPTLGYEQYF. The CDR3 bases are TGTGCCAGCAGCCCGACCCTAGGCTACGAGCAGTACTTC. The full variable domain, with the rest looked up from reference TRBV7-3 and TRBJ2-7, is GAGVSQTPSNKVTEKGKYVELRCDPISGHTALYWYRQSLGQGPEFLIYFQGTGAADDSGLPNDRFFAVRPEGSVSTLKIQRTERGDSAVYLCASSPTLGYEQYFGPGTRLTVT.

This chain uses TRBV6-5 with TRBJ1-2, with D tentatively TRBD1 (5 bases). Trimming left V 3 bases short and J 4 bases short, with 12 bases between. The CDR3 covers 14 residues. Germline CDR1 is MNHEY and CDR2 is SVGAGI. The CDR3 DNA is TGTGCCAGCAGTTATTCCAAGGGGACCTATGGCTACACCTTC. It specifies CASSYSKGTYGYTF.

This CDR3 reads CASSQGGPQGYSNQPQHF. The CDR3 DNA reads TGCGCCAGCAGCCAAGGTGGACCTCAGGGTTATAGCAATCAGCCCCAGCATTTT. The chain uses TRBV4-3 and TRBJ1-5; tentative D call: TRBD1 (5 bases). Germline CDR1 is LGHNA and CDR2 is YSLEER. Trimming shortened V by 1 base and J by 0 bases, and 16 bases separated the two germline ends. The length of the CDR3 is 18 residues.

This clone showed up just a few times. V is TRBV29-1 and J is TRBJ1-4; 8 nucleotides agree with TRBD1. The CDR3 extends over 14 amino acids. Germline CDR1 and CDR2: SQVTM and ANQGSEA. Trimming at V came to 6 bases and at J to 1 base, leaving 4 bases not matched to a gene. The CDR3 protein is CSVATGGTNEKLFF. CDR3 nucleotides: TGCAGCGTGGCCACAGGGGGAACTAATGAAAAACTGTTTTTT.

CDR3 residues: CAWRRSGTGARRTEAFF. DNA for the CDR3: TGTGCCTGGAGGCGTAGTGGGACAGGGGCCCGGCGCACTGAAGCTTTCTTT. The chain combines TRBV30 with TRBJ1-1; TRBD1 aligns across 10 bases. CDR1 GTSNPN and CDR2 SVGIG come from the germline V gene (reference sequence). With V trimmed by 3 bases and J by 4 bases, 14 bases remained unmatched. The CDR3 contains 17 residues.

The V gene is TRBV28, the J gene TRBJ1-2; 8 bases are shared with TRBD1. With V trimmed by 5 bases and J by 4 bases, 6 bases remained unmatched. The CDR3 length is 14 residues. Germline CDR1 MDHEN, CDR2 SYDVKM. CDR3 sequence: CASSIQGQAYGYTF. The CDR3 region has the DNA TGTGCCAGCAGTATACAGGGACAGGCCTATGGCTACACCTTC.

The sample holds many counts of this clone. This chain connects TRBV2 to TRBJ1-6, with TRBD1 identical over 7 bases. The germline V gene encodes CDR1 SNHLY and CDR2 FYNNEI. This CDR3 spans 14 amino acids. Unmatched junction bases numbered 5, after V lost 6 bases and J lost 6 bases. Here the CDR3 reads CASRTGTANSPLHF. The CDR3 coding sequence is TGTGCCAGCAGGACCGGGACAGCTAATTCACCCCTCCACTTT.

The CDR3 region is CASSGKSSYNEQFF. For the CDR3, the DNA is TGTGCCAGCTCAGGCAAGAGCTCCTACAATGAGCAGTTCTTC. The J gene is TRBJ2-1, the V gene TRBV18; the D is unclear. The V end was cut by 5 bases, the J end by 0 bases, with 8 bases between. CDR1 and CDR2 (germline): KGHSH, LQKENI. The CDR3 length is 14 residues.

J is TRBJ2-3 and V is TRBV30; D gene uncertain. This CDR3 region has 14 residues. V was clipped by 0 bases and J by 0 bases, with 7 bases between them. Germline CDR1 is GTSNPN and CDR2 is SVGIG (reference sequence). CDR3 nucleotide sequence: TGTGCCTGGAGTGTCCAAGCGAGCACAGATACGCAGTATTTT. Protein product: CAWSVQASTDTQYF.

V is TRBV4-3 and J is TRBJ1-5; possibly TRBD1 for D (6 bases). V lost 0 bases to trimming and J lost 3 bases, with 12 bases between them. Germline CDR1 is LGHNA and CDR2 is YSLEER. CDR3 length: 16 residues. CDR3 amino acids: CASSQDWQGYNQPQHF. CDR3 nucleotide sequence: TGCGCCAGCAGCCAAGATTGGCAGGGGTACAATCAGCCCCAGCATTTT.

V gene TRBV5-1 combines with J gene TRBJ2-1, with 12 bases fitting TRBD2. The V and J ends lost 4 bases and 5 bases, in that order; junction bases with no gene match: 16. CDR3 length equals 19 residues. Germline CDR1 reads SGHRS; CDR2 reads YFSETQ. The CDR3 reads CASSLRTVGLAGGNNEQFF. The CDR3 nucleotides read TGCGCCAGCAGCCTCCGGACAGTCGGGCTAGCGGGAGGGAACAATGAGCAGTTCTTC.

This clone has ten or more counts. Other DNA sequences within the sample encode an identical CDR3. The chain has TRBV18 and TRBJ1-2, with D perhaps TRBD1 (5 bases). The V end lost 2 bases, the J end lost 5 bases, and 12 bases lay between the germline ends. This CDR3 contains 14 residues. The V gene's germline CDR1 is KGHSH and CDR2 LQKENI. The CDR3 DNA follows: TGTGCCAGCTCACCAGGCAGGGATGGTTATGGCTACACCTTC. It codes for CASSPGRDGYGYTF.

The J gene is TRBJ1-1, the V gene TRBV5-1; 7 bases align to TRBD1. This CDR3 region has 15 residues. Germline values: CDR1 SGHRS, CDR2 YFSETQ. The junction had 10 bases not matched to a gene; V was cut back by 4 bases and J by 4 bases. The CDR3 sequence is CASSRTNNRGTEAFF. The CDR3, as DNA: TGCGCCAGCAGCCGAACCAATAACAGGGGCACTGAAGCTTTCTTT.

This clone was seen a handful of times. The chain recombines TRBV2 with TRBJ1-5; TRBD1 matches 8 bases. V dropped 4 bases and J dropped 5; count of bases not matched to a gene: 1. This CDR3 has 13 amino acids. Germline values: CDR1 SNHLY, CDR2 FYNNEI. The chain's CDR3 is CASSGTGYQPQHF. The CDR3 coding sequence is TGTGCCAGCAGTGGGACAGGGTATCAGCCCCAGCATTTT.

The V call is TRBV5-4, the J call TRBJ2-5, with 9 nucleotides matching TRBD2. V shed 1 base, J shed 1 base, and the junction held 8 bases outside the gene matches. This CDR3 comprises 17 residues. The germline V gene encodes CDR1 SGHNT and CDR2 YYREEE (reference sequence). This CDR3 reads CASSLRGAGGTQETQYF. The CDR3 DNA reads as TGTGCCAGCAGCTTGAGGGGCGCGGGGGGGACCCAAGAGACCCAGTACTTC.

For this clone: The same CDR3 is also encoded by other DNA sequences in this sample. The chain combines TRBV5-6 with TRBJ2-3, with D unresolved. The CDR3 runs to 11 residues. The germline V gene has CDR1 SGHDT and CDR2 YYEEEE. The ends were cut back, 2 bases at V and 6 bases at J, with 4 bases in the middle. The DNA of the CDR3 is TGTGCCAGCAGCTTAACGGATACGCAGTATTTT. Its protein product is CASSLTDTQYF.

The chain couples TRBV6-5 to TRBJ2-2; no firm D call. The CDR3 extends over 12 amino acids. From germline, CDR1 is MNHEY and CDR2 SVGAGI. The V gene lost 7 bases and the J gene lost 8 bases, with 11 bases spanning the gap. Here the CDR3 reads CASNSLRGELFF. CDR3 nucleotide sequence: TGTGCCAGCAATTCCCTCCGGGGGGAGCTGTTTTTT.

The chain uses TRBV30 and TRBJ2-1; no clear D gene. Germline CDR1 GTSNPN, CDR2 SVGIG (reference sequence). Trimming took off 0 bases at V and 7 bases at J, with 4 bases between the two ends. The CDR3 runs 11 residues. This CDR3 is CAWSVANEQFF. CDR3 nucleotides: TGTGCCTGGAGTGTGGCTAATGAGCAGTTCTTC.

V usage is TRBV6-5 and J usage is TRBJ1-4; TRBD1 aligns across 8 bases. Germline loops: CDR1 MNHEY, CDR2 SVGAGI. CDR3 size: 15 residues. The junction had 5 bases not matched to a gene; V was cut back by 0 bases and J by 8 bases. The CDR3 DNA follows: TGTGCCAGCAGTTACTCCGACAGGGGAAGAGAAAAACTGTTTTTT. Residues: CASSYSDRGREKLFF.

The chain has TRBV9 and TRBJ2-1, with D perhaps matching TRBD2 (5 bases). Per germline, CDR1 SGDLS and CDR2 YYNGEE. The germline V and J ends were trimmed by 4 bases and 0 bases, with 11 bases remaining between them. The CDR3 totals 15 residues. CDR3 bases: TGTGCCAGCAGCAAAGCGGCGAGCTCCTACAATGAGCAGTTCTTC. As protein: CASSKAASSYNEQFF.

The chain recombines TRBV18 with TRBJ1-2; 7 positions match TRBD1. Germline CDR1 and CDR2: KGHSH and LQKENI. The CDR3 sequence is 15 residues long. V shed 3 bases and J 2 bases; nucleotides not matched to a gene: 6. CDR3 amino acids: CASSPPSDRNYGYTF. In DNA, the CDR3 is TGTGCCAGCTCACCCCCCTCGGACAGGAACTATGGCTACACCTTC.

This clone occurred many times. DNA of the CDR3: TGTGCCAGCCAAAGTCAACCGGGACAGGGGTACGAAAAACTGTTTTTT. Its translation: CASQSQPGQGYEKLFF. The chain employs TRBV2 and TRBJ1-4; 10 nucleotides align to TRBD1. The germline V gene encodes CDR1 SNHLY and CDR2 FYNNEI. The trim removed 8 bases at V and 8 bases at J, leaving 14 bases unmatched. The CDR3 has 16 residues.

The DNA of the CDR3 is TGTGCCAGCAGAGAGGCCGGGACAGGGAGAGCCGAGCAGTACTTC. It specifies CASREAGTGRAEQYF. V usage is TRBV6-5 and J usage is TRBJ2-7; TRBD1 matches at 9 bases. Trimming took 6 bases from V and 6 from J; bases not matched to a gene: 12. The CDR3 loop spans 15 amino acids. The germline CDR1 and CDR2 sequences are MNHEY and SVGAGI.

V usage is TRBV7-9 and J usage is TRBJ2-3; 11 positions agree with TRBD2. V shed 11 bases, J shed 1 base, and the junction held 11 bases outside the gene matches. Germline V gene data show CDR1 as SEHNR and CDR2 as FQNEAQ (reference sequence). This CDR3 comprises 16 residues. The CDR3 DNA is TGTGCCGATACAAAAGGACTAGCGGGCGGCACAGATACGCAGTATTTT. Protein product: CADTKGLAGGTDTQYF.